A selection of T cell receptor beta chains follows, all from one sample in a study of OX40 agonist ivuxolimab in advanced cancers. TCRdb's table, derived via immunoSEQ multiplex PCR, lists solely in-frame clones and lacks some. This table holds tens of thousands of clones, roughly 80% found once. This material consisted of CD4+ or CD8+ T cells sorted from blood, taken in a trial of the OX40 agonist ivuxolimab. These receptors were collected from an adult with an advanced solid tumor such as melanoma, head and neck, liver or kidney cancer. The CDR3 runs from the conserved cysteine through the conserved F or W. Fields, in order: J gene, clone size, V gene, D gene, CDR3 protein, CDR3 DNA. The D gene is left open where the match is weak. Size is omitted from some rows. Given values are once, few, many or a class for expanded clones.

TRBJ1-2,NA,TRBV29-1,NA,CSVVNPPENYGYTF,TGCAGCGTTGTTAACCCTCCAGAAAATTATGGCTACACCTTC
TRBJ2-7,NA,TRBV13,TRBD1,CASSLTGQPYEQYF,TGTGCCAGCAGCTTAACGGGACAGCCCTACGAGCAGTACTTC
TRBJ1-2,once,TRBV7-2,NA,CASSPTDTNYGYTF,TGTGCCAGCAGCCCGACAGATACTAACTATGGCTACACCTTC
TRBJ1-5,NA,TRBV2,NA,CASSLEAGYEPQHF,TGTGCCAGCAGTCTTGAGGCGGGATACGAGCCCCAGCATTTT
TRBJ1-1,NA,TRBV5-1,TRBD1,CASSLDPPGGAGTEAFF,TGCGCCAGCAGCTTGGACCCTCCAGGGGGCGCGGGGACTGAAGCTTTCTTT
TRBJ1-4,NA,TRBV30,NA,CAWRSYGTPNEKLFF,TGTGCCTGGAGGAGTTATGGGACCCCAAATGAAAAACTGTTTTTT
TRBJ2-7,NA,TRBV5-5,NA,CASSLAGHLGQYF,TGTGCCAGCAGCTTGGCGGGACATCTAGGGCAGTACTTC
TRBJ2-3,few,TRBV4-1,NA,CASSQANMGFTDTQYF,TGCGCCAGCAGCCAAGCGAATATGGGTTTCACAGATACGCAGTATTTT
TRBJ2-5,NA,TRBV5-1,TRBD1,CASSFGAGQGQETQYF,TGCGCCAGCAGCTTCGGAGCGGGACAGGGGCAAGAGACCCAGTACTTC
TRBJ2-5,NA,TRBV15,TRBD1,CATSNPAGGQTQYF,TGTGCCACCAGTAACCCCGCAGGGGGCCAGACCCAGTACTTC
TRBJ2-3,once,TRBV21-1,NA,CASSSRLAGALITEKDTQYF,TGTGCCAGCAGCTCCCGTCTAGCGGGGGCCCTCATCACAGAAAAAGATACGCAGTATTTT
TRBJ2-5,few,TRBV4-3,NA,CASSHKNRDQETQYF,TGCGCCAGCAGCCACAAAAACCGGGACCAAGAGACCCAGTACTTC
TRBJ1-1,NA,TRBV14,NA,CASSQGWKGLGTEAFF,TGTGCCAGCAGCCAAGGGTGGAAAGGGTTGGGCACTGAAGCTTTCTTT
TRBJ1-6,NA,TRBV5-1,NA,CASSPRTDRNSPLHF,TGCGCCAGCAGCCCGCGGACAGATCGAAATTCACCCCTCCACTTT
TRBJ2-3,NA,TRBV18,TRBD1,CASSLKSIGTGGTDTQYF,TGTGCCAGCTCACTTAAATCCATCGGGACAGGGGGCACAGATACGCAGTATTTT
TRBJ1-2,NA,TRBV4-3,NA,CASGERNYGYTF,TGCGCCAGCGGGGAACGGAACTATGGCTACACCTTC
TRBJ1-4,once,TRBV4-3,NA,CASSQDLLGGPNEKLFF,TGCGCCAGCAGCCAGGACCTATTGGGGGGCCCTAATGAAAAACTGTTTTTT
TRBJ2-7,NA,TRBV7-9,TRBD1,CASSQGQLSYEQYF,TGTGCCAGCAGCCAGGGACAGCTCTCCTACGAGCAGTACTTC
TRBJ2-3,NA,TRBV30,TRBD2,CAWSVLLAGAFSTDTQYF,TGTGCCTGGAGTGTACTACTAGCGGGGGCCTTCAGCACAGATACGCAGTATTTT
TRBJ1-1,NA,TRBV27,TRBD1,CASSPRTGRVGTEAFF,TGTGCCAGCAGTCCCCGGACAGGGAGGGTGGGCACTGAAGCTTTCTTT
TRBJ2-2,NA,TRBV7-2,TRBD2,CASSLLAGGGPGELFF,TGTGCCAGCAGCTTATTAGCGGGGGGCGGCCCCGGGGAGCTGTTTTTT
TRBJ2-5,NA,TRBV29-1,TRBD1,CSVEGNRGRETQYF,TGCAGCGTTGAAGGGAACAGGGGGCGAGAGACCCAGTACTTC
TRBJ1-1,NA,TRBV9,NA,CASSVGVDTEAFF,TGTGCCAGCAGCGTAGGAGTGGACACTGAAGCTTTCTTT
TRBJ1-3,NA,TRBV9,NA,CASSVGNREAGNTIYF,TGTGCCAGCAGCGTAGGTAACAGGGAAGCAGGAAACACCATATATTTT
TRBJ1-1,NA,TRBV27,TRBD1,CASTTTGKSEAFF,TGTGCCAGCACTACGACAGGGAAGTCTGAAGCTTTCTTT
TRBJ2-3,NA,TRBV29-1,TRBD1,CSVAGDRGGDTQYF,TGCAGCGTTGCGGGGGACAGGGGTGGAGATACGCAGTATTTT
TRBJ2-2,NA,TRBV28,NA,CASRPPGAYGELFF,TGTGCCAGCAGGCCTCCAGGGGCCTACGGGGAGCTGTTTTTT
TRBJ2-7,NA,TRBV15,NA,CATSRDLDEQYF,TGTGCCACCAGCAGAGATTTGGACGAGCAGTACTTC
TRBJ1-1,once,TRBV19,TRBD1,CASGDRDGFPEAFF,TGTGCCAGTGGGGACAGGGACGGTTTCCCTGAAGCTTTCTTT
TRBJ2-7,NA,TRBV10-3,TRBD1,CAISPGGVYEQYF,TGTGCCATCAGCCCAGGGGGTGTCTACGAGCAGTACTTC
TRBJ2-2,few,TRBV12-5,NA,CASRVDTGELFF,TGTGCTAGCAGAGTCGACACCGGGGAGCTGTTTTTT
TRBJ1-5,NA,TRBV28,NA,CASSPREGLGNQPQHF,TGTGCCAGCAGTCCCCGAGAAGGGCTGGGCAATCAGCCCCAGCATTTT
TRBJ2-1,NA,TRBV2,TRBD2,CASSPGLAGGLNEQFF,TGTGCCAGCAGTCCAGGACTAGCGGGGGGGCTTAATGAGCAGTTCTTC
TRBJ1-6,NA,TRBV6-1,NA,CASSGRGIDNSPLHF,TGTGCCAGCAGTGGCCGGGGTATTGATAATTCACCCCTCCACTTT
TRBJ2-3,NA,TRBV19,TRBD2,CATKRGGTDTQYF,TGTGCCACCAAGCGGGGGGGCACAGATACGCAGTATTTT
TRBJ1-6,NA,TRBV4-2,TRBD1,CASSRGTDNSPLHF,TGTGCCAGCAGCCGCGGGACAGACAATTCACCCCTCCACTTT
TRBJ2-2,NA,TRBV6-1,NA,CASKDLQGPGELFF,TGTGCCAGCAAGGACTTGCAGGGTCCCGGGGAGCTGTTTTTT
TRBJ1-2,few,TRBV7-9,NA,CASSSGLLGYTF,TGTGCCAGCAGCTCCGGACTGCTTGGCTACACCTTC
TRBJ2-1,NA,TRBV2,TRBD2,CASRTPTSGGAYEQFF,TGTGCCAGCAGGACTCCTACTAGCGGGGGGGCCTATGAGCAGTTCTTC
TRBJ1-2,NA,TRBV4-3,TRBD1,CASSQEPTGKYGYTF,TGCGCCAGCAGCCAAGAGCCGACAGGGAAATATGGCTACACCTTC
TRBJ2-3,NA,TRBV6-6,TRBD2,CASNHLAGDPDTQYF,TGTGCCAGCAACCACCTAGCGGGGGACCCAGATACGCAGTATTTT
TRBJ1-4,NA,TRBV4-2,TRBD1,CASSQDAQGAEKLFF,TGTGCCAGCAGCCAAGATGCACAGGGGGCTGAAAAACTGTTTTTT
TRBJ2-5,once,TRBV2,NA,CASSGQSDQYF,TGTGCCAGCAGCGGTCAAAGCGACCAGTACTTC
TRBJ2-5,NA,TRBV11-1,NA,CASSFGGIQETQYF,TGTGCCAGCAGCTTCGGAGGGATCCAAGAGACCCAGTACTTC
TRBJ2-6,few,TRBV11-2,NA,CASSSQRGQVLSGANVLTF,TGTGCCAGCAGCTCCCAGCGGGGACAGGTACTCTCTGGGGCCAACGTCCTGACTTTC
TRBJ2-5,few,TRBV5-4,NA,CASMVADLETQYF,TGTGCCAGCATGGTAGCGGACTTGGAGACCCAGTACTTC
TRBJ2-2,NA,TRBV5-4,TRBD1,CASSFGPGGPDTGELFF,TGTGCCAGCAGTTTCGGCCCAGGGGGTCCGGACACCGGGGAGCTGTTTTTT
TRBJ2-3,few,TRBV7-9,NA,CASSPDSHSDTQYF,TGTGCCAGCAGCCCCGACAGTCACTCAGATACGCAGTATTTT
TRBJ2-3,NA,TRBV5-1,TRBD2,CASSLASSGGTDTQYF,TGCGCCAGCAGCTTGGCGTCTAGCGGGGGGACAGATACGCAGTATTTT
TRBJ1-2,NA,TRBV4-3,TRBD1,CASTRTGLGYGYTF,TGCGCCAGCACCCGGACAGGGCTAGGGTATGGCTACACCTTC
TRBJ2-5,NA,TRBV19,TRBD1,CASSHQGAEETQYF,TGTGCCAGTAGTCACCAGGGGGCTGAGGAGACCCAGTACTTC
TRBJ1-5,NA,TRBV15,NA,CATSRSRYSNQPQHF,TGTGCCACCAGCAGAAGCAGGTATAGCAATCAGCCCCAGCATTTT
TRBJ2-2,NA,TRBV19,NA,CASSRSWGANTGELFF,TGTGCCAGTAGTCGGTCTTGGGGCGCGAACACCGGGGAGCTGTTTTTT
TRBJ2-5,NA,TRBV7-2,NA,CASSLGARETQYF,TGTGCCAGCAGCTTAGGCGCCCGTGAGACCCAGTACTTC
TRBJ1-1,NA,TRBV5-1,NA,CASSLVGTKDTEAFF,TGCGCCAGCAGCTTGGTGGGGACAAAGGACACTGAAGCTTTCTTT
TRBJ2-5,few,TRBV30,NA,CAWSVTRWMKETQYF,TGTGCCTGGAGTGTTACGAGGTGGATGAAAGAGACCCAGTACTTC
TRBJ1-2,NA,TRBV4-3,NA,CASSQDYILNYGYTF,TGCGCCAGCAGCCAAGATTACATCTTAAACTATGGCTACACCTTC